The T cell receptor beta chain under discussion was sequenced for a study of cytomegalovirus exposure and HLA in healthy donors. V dropped 7 bases and J dropped 0 bases, with 8 bases sitting between them. Germline V CDR1 and CDR2: SQVTM, ANQGSEA. CDR3 length: 12 amino acids. This PCR relied on a set of 60 Vbeta primers and 13 Jbeta primers. Clones were read by immunoSEQ multiplex PCR, and TCRdb kept only the in-frame ones, dropping some. The table counts 30,000 to 40,000 clones; 3% to 3.5% lies in the top ten. This clonotype was obtained from a woman in her 40s in good health and CMV-seropositive. The sequencing sample was made of PBMCs. The chain carries TRBV29-1 and TRBJ2-3; possible D gene TRBD2, 5 bases. The DNA of the CDR3 is TGCAGCGGCGGACTCAGCACAGATACGCAGTATTTT. Amino acid sequence: CSGGLSTDTQYF.